Presented here are 6 T cell receptor beta chains from one specimen sequenced in a study of CD8 T cells in ankylosing spondylitis. TCRdb ran MiXCR on the 5' RACE reads and lists one entry per CDR3 protein. The sample includes around 250,000 distinct CDR3 sequences, 15% to 20% of them seen just once. Source material: blood, either unsorted or a sorted T cell fraction (not recorded which). These receptors were obtained from a male donor with ankylosing spondylitis or in good health (not recorded which).

The J gene is TRBJ2-1, the V gene TRBV10-3; D is possibly TRBD1 (6 bases). This CDR3 spans 14 amino acids. Germline V gives CDR1 ENHRY, CDR2 SYGVKD. V lost 8 bases, J lost 5 bases, and 16 bases lay in between. CDR3: CAIGRRDNHNEQFF. Here the CDR3 DNA reads TGTGCCATCGGACGCCGGGACAATCACAATGAGCAGTTCTTC.

This clonotype was seen a handful of times. V is TRBV28 and J is TRBJ2-7; unclear D gene. The length of the CDR3 is 14 residues. The ends were cut back, 5 bases at V and 3 bases at J, with 14 bases in the middle. Per germline, CDR1 MDHEN and CDR2 SYDVKM. The CDR3 DNA sequence: TGTGCCAGCAGTCCCCTCTGGGCGCTCTACGAGCAGTACTTC. Translated, it gives CASSPLWALYEQYF.

There are a few counts of this clonotype. The rearrangement uses TRBV7-2 and TRBJ1-5; maybe TRBD1 (5 bases). The CDR3 is 17 residues long. V was clipped by 5 bases and J by 4 bases, with 21 bases between them. CDR1 is SGHTA, CDR2 FQGNSA, per germline. CDR3 bases: TGTGCCAGCAGCCCCATACATCCTTGGGGACTTAATCAGCCCCAGCATTTT. This sequence encodes CASSPIHPWGLNQPQHF.

The chain recombines TRBV3-1 with TRBJ2-2; D remains unclear. Germline V CDR1 and CDR2: LGHDT, YNNKEL (reference sequence). CDR3 size: 16 residues. V was shortened by 3 bases and J by 4 bases, with 15 bases between the two germline ends. In DNA, the CDR3 is TGTGCCAGCAGCCAGGTCACCCTATCGTCCACCGGGGAGCTGTTTTTT. It translates to CASSQVTLSSTGELFF.

V usage is TRBV5-1 and J usage is TRBJ2-7, with D possibly matching TRBD1 (5 bases). Germline V gene lookup returns CDR1 SGHRS and CDR2 YFSETQ. The CDR3 sequence is 14 residues long. Trimming cost V 0 bases and J 3 bases, with 10 bases left between them. The chain's CDR3 is CASSLEGLYYEQYF. The CDR3 DNA reads as TGCGCCAGCAGCTTGGAGGGGCTGTACTACGAGCAGTACTTC.

This clonotype was seen at least ten times. The chain joins TRBV5-1 to TRBJ2-7, with 9 bases that match TRBD1. Germline V gene lookup returns CDR1 SGHRS and CDR2 YFSETQ. V lost 2 bases, J lost 3 bases, and 6 bases stayed unmatched. The CDR3 sequence is 15 residues long. CDR3 in DNA: TGCGCCAGCAGCTTACCGGGACAGGGCCTCTACGAGCAGTACTTC. Amino acid sequence: CASSLPGQGLYEQYF.